The entry below describes one T cell receptor (beta chain). The repertoire was sequenced with immunoSEQ multiplex PCR; TCRdb's copy has only in-frame clones and lacks some. The table records about 2.2 million clones, around 93% of them present only once. CD45RO-negative, CCR7-positively selected cells formed the naive CD8 fraction, excluding terminally differentiated effector memory CD45RA+ cells. Every donor, a Caucasian adult, lived in Nashville, Tennessee. The record originates from a study of shared clonotypes between healthy human individuals. CDR3 length: 13 residues. CDR1 is SGHTA and CDR2 is FQGTGA in the germline V gene. Trimming at V came to 8 bases and at J to 8 bases, leaving 7 bases not matched to a gene.

The gene calls are TRBV7-3 and TRBJ2-1, with TRBD1 matching over 9 bases. This receptor was taken from a man aged 18 to 29 in good health. Some clones in this sample may be carry-over from other donors' samples. What was sequenced was naive CD8+ T cells from PBMCs. DNA of the CDR3: TGTGCCAGCGGGACAGGGTCTCGGGATGAGCAGTTCTTC. This sequence encodes CASGTGSRDEQFF.